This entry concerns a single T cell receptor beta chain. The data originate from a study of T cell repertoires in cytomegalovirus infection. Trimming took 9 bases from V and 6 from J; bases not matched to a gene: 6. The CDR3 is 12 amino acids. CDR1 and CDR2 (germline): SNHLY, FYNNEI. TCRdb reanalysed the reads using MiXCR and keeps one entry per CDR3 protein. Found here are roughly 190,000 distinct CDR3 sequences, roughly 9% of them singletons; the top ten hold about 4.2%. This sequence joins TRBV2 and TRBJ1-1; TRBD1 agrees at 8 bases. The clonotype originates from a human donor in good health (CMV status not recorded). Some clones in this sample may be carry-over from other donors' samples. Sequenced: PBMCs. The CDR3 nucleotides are TGTGCCAGTGGACAGGGAAAGGCTGAAGCTTTCTTT. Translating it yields CASGQGKAEAFF.